What follows are 30 T cell receptor beta chains derived from one specimen sequenced in a study of blood T cell repertoires in COVID-19. Assay: immunoSEQ multiplex PCR; the TCRdb copy retains only in-frame clones and omits some. The sample has about 410,000 clones; 89% are singletons. The material sequenced was peripheral blood. These receptors all stem from a woman in her thirties or forties with COVID-19, enrolled during active disease.

This chain connects TRBV7-9 to TRBJ2-6, with TRBD1 as a possible D gene (5 bases). CDR1 and CDR2 from the germline V gene are SEHNR and FQNEAQ (reference sequence). The V end lost 8 bases, the J end lost 4 bases, and 21 bases lay between the germline ends. The CDR3 extends over 17 amino acids. The CDR3 sequence: CASGYWGSVKGANVLTF. Here the CDR3 DNA reads TGTGCCAGCGGTTACTGGGGCAGTGTTAAAGGGGCCAACGTCCTGACTTTC.

This rearrangement joins TRBV13 to TRBJ1-5; the D is unclear. This CDR3 has 12 amino acids. V lost 5 bases to trimming and J lost 5 bases, with 7 bases between them. The germline CDR1 and CDR2 sequences are PRHDT and FYEKMQ (reference sequence). In DNA, the CDR3 is TGTGCCAGCAGCGGGAGGGATCAGCCCCAGCATTTT. Protein sequence: CASSGRDQPQHF.

Details on this clone: The same CDR3 is also encoded by other DNA sequences in this sample. The CDR3 here is CASSHDRGGNQPQHF. CDR3 DNA: TGTGCCAGCTCACACGACAGGGGCGGGAATCAGCCCCAGCATTTT. J is TRBJ1-5 and V is TRBV18; 8 bases align to TRBD1. Germline V gene data show CDR1 as KGHSH and CDR2 as LQKENI. Trimming took 4 bases from V and 4 from J; bases not matched to a gene: 6. This CDR3 contains 15 residues.

This clone has a handful of counts. This chain joins TRBV28 and TRBJ2-3; D gene ambiguous. This CDR3 has 12 residues. CDR1 and CDR2 from the germline V gene are MDHEN and SYDVKM. The germline V and J ends were trimmed by 5 bases and 2 bases, with 5 bases remaining between them. The CDR3 is CASSQNTDTQYF. CDR3 DNA: TGTGCCAGCAGTCAAAACACAGATACGCAGTATTTT.

The chain employs TRBV4-3 and TRBJ1-1; unclear D gene. Trimming left V 1 base short and J 4 bases short, with 10 bases between. Per germline, CDR1 LGHNA and CDR2 YSLEER. The length of the CDR3 is 14 residues. This CDR3 is CASSQVRRVTEAFF. The CDR3 DNA reads TGCGCCAGCAGCCAAGTTCGCCGGGTCACTGAAGCTTTCTTT.

This clone was picked up a small number of times. V is TRBV30 and J is TRBJ1-5, with D unresolved. Per the germline V gene, CDR1 is GTSNPN and CDR2 is SVGIG (reference sequence). CDR3 size: 12 residues. V lost 5 bases and J lost 1, with 6 bases in between. The CDR3 region is CAWSGSNQPQHF. The CDR3 DNA sequence: TGTGCCTGGTCAGGAAGCAATCAGCCCCAGCATTTT.

This clone was observed a single time. The J gene is TRBJ1-1, the V gene TRBV7-2, with D unclear. V was shortened by 5 bases and J by 5 bases, with 15 bases between the two germline ends. The germline V gene encodes CDR1 SGHTA and CDR2 FQGNSA. This CDR3 has 14 amino acids. The chain's CDR3 is CASSPRTVETEAFF. The DNA for the CDR3 is TGTGCCAGCAGCCCAAGGACTGTGGAGACTGAAGCTTTCTTT.

This clone is a singleton in its sample. This chain uses TRBV12-3 or TRBV12-4 with TRBJ2-4; TRBD1 agrees at 7 bases. V was pared by 6 bases and J by 8 bases, with 7 bases of the junction left unmatched. The CDR3 is 13 amino acids. CDR3 sequence (DNA): TGTGCCAGCAGGGGACAGAGGTTAGACATTCAGTACTTC. Amino acids: CASRGQRLDIQYF.

This chain links TRBV11-2 with TRBJ1-2; no definite D call. Germline loops: CDR1 SGHAT, CDR2 FQNNGV. Trimming stripped 7 bases from V and 8 bases from J, with 20 bases between. This CDR3 spans 14 amino acids. CDR3 residues: CASTTQRFAVGYTF. In nucleotides, the CDR3 is TGTGCCAGCACCACGCAGAGGTTTGCAGTCGGCTACACCTTC.

The chain carries TRBV19 and TRBJ2-7; perhaps TRBD1 as D (5 bases). Trimming removed 2 bases from V and 4 bases from J, with 9 bases in between. CDR1 is LNHDA and CDR2 is SQIVND in the germline V gene (reference sequence). The CDR3 covers 13 residues. The CDR3 bases are TGTGCCAGTAGTATAACGCAGGGATACGAGCAGTACTTC. It encodes CASSITQGYEQYF.

V is TRBV9 and J is TRBJ1-1; D is perhaps TRBD1 (5 bases). From germline, CDR1 is SGDLS and CDR2 YYNGEE. CDR3 length: 14 residues. The germline V and J ends were trimmed by 3 bases and 6 bases, with 15 bases remaining between them. The CDR3 loop is CASSATPDSAEAFF. CDR3 DNA: TGTGCCAGCAGCGCCACCCCCGACAGTGCTGAAGCTTTCTTT.

This chain connects TRBV11-2 to TRBJ2-5, with D perhaps TRBD1 (6 bases). The V end lost 5 bases, the J end lost 5 bases, and 12 bases lay between the germline ends. The CDR3 is made up of 13 amino acids. Germline V gives CDR1 SGHAT, CDR2 FQNNGV. The DNA for the CDR3 is TGTGCCAGCAGCCTCCAGGGGTGGGAGACCCAGTACTTC. This codes for CASSLQGWETQYF.

The chain combines TRBV6-2 or TRBV6-3 with TRBJ1-5; a weak D match, TRBD1 (6 bases). The CDR3 is 17 residues long. V lost 6 bases, J lost 0 bases, and 18 bases lay in between. CDR1 and CDR2 from the germline V gene are MNHEY and SVGEGT. The CDR3 here is CASSPTRTEYSNQPQHF. DNA for the CDR3: TGTGCCAGCAGCCCTACCCGGACAGAGTATAGCAATCAGCCCCAGCATTTT.

The chain recombines TRBV4-2 with TRBJ1-3; 9 bases match TRBD1. CDR3 length equals 13 residues. Germline CDR1 is LGHNA and CDR2 is YNFKEQ. V trimming: 2 bases; J trimming: 16 bases; junction bases outside the gene matches: 9. The chain's CDR3 is CASSQSRTGTGYF. The CDR3 DNA is TGTGCCAGCAGCCAAAGCCGAACCGGGACAGGGTATTTT.

This chain uses TRBV28 with TRBJ2-7; 8 positions match TRBD2. Looked up from germline, CDR1 is MDHEN and CDR2 is SYDVKM. J was trimmed by 2 bases and V by 3 bases; bases with no gene match: 15. This CDR3 comprises 18 residues. The CDR3 bases are TGTGCCAGCAGTTTTCCCCTCTCGTTAGCGGGAAGGGCCTACGAGCAGTACTTC. This encodes CASSFPLSLAGRAYEQYF.

J is TRBJ1-5 and V is TRBV19; D perhaps matches TRBD1 (6 bases). The ends were cut back, 5 bases at V and 7 bases at J, with 24 bases in the middle. The CDR3 consists of 17 residues. The germline gives CDR1 LNHDA, CDR2 SQIVND (reference sequence). This CDR3 is CASSLGLQGGVGQPQHF. Written as DNA, the CDR3 is TGTGCCAGTAGTCTGGGACTACAGGGCGGAGTGGGGCAGCCCCAGCATTTT.

This chain connects TRBV4-1 to TRBJ1-2; D not certain. The V and J ends lost 0 bases and 5 bases respectively, with 16 bases between them. The CDR3 runs 16 residues. CDR1 and CDR2 from the germline V gene are MGHRA and YSYEKL. CDR3 sequence: CASSQDGEGLVYGYTF. For the CDR3, the DNA is TGCGCCAGCAGCCAAGACGGGGAGGGCTTGGTGTATGGCTACACCTTC.

Remarks on this clone: At the DNA level, this CDR3 is encoded by other sequences in the same sample as well. The chain carries TRBV18 and TRBJ2-2, with 8 bases matching TRBD2. Trimming cost V 0 bases and J 2 bases; bases outside gene matches: 2. Germline lookup yields CDR1 KGHSH and CDR2 LQKENI. The CDR3 loop spans 16 amino acids. CDR3 nucleotides: TGTGCCAGCTCACCACCCGGGAGGGGTAACACCGGGGAGCTGTTTTTT. Residues: CASSPPGRGNTGELFF.

The chain links TRBV19 to TRBJ2-6, with D perhaps matching TRBD1 (6 bases). CDR1 and CDR2 (germline): LNHDA, SQIVND (reference sequence). Trimming took off 3 bases at V and 1 base at J, with 10 bases between the two ends. The length of the CDR3 is 16 residues. The CDR3 loop is CASSIQTGSGANVLTF. The CDR3 nucleotides read TGTGCCAGTAGTATCCAAACAGGGTCTGGGGCCAACGTCCTGACTTTC.

This clone was recorded once. The V call is TRBV11-2, the J call TRBJ2-7, with TRBD2 identical over 11 bases. The CDR3 runs to 15 residues. Germline assignment: CDR1 SGHAT and CDR2 FQNNGV. V lost 5 bases and J lost 3; bases outside the gene matches: 6. CDR3 nucleotides: TGTGCCAGCAGCCGCAAACTAGCGGGAGACTACGAGCAGTACTTC. It encodes CASSRKLAGDYEQYF.

The chain is built from TRBV6-6 and TRBJ1-1; D gene unclear. Germline lookup yields CDR1 MNHNY and CDR2 SVGAGI (reference sequence). The CDR3 totals 14 residues. Trimming pared 4 bases from V and 4 bases from J, leaving 13 bases between. DNA of the CDR3: TGTGCCAGCAGTTCCAAGGGAGGGCTCACTGAAGCTTTCTTT. Its translation: CASSSKGGLTEAFF.

The chain uses TRBV5-4 and TRBJ1-2; D remains unclear. Germline V gene lookup returns CDR1 SGHNT and CDR2 YYREEE (reference sequence). This CDR3 is 16 amino acids long. V shed 4 bases and J shed 2 bases, with 18 bases lying between them. The CDR3 nucleotides read TGTGCCAGCAGCCTCCAGACTAGAACAGAAAACTATGGCTACACCTTC. Amino acids: CASSLQTRTENYGYTF.

The chain couples TRBV30 to TRBJ1-2; D unclear. The V end was cut by 4 bases, the J end by 5 bases, with 14 bases between. There are 13 residues in the CDR3. Germline V gene sequence: CDR1 GTSNPN, CDR2 SVGIG (reference sequence). DNA for the CDR3: TGTGCCTGGATGCGGAGGAGCCAGTATGGCTACACCTTC. Protein sequence: CAWMRRSQYGYTF.

V and J are TRBV27 and TRBJ2-1; maybe TRBD2 (6 bases). This CDR3 is 15 amino acids long. Germline-derived CDR1 and CDR2 are MNHEY and SMNVEV (reference sequence). Trimming took off 5 bases at V and 1 base at J, with 12 bases between the two ends. CDR3 protein: CASSRPGLSYNEQFF. In DNA form, the CDR3 reads TGTGCCAGCAGTCGACCGGGACTGTCCTACAATGAGCAGTTCTTC.

V usage is TRBV5-5 and J usage is TRBJ1-2; D not certain. The CDR3 covers 13 residues. Germline CDR1 is SGHKS and CDR2 is YYEKEE (reference sequence). The ends were cut back, 1 base at V and 8 bases at J, with 12 bases in the middle. CDR3 sequence: CASSLIAGEGYTF. As DNA, the CDR3 is TGTGCCAGCAGCTTGATTGCAGGTGAAGGCTACACCTTC.

The CDR3 reads CASSLFKGLDSVQYF. The CDR3 bases are TGTGCCAGCAGCTTGTTCAAGGGGTTAGACTCGGTCCAGTACTTC. The rearrangement joins TRBV5-4 to TRBJ2-5; possible D gene TRBD1, 5 bases. Germline V gene lookup returns CDR1 SGHNT and CDR2 YYREEE (reference sequence). Trimming cost V 1 base and J 10 bases, with 20 bases left between them. There are 15 residues in the CDR3. Full variable domain (remainder filled in from reference TRBV5-4 and TRBJ2-5): ETGVTQSPTHLIKTRGQQVTLRCSSQSGHNTVSWYQQALGQGPQFIFQYYREEENGRGNFPPRFSGLQFPNYSSELNVNALELDDSALYLCASSLFKGLDSVQYFGPGTRLLVL.

Comments on this clone: The sample carries other DNA sequences with the same CDR3. V usage is TRBV30 and J usage is TRBJ1-1, with D unclear. The CDR3 length is 13 residues. V lost 0 bases to trimming and J lost 0 bases, with 5 bases between them. Germline CDR1 reads GTSNPN; CDR2 reads SVGIG (reference sequence). The CDR3 nucleotides read TGTGCCTGGAGTGTTCTCGTGAACACTGAAGCTTTCTTT. Translating it yields CAWSVLVNTEAFF.

This clone was recorded once. The CDR3 reads CASSQTRDSYVYGYTF. The CDR3 DNA sequence: TGTGCCAGCAGTCAGACCAGAGACAGCTACGTCTATGGCTACACCTTC. J is TRBJ1-2 and V is TRBV3-1 (or the pseudogene TRBV3-2); TRBD1 might be the D (5 bases). CDR1 is LGHDT and CDR2 is YNNKEL in the germline V gene (reference sequence). Trimming removed 6 bases at V and 4 bases at J, with 21 bases between. This CDR3 has 16 amino acids.

The rearrangement links TRBV6-5 to TRBJ1-1; no reliable D call. CDR1 and CDR2 (germline): MNHEY, SVGAGI. The CDR3 has 11 amino acids. V was cut by 4 bases and J by 8 bases, with 8 bases left in between. CDR3 nucleotide sequence: TGTGCCAGCAGTTTAAACTGGGAAGCTTTCTTT. Protein sequence: CASSLNWEAFF.

The J gene is TRBJ1-2, the V gene TRBV28, with a weak D call TRBD1 (5 bases). Germline-derived CDR1 and CDR2 are MDHEN and SYDVKM. Deletions cut 5 bases from V and 2 bases from J, with 12 bases between. The CDR3 extends over 14 amino acids. The CDR3 spells CASSRLPGNYGYTF. DNA of the CDR3: TGTGCCAGCAGTCGACTCCCAGGGAACTATGGCTACACCTTC.